Listed below are T cell receptor beta chains from one sample, sequenced in a study of T cell repertoires in cytomegalovirus infection. No cognate antigen is known for these TCRs. TCRdb itself ran the reads through MiXCR, one entry per CDR3 protein. Of 69,000 or so distinct CDR3 sequences listed, about 27% were seen once; the top ten hold roughly 60%. This specimen consisted of CD8+ T cells from cultured PBMCs, obtained from culture after CMV antigen stimulation. The receptors derive from a human donor in good health (CMV status not recorded). Some clones in this sample may be carry-over from other donors' samples. CDR3s include the opening cysteine and the closing phenylalanine or tryptophan. Each record gives: V gene, clone size, J gene, D gene, CDR3 protein, CDR3 DNA. D genes are given only for firm matches. Size tells how often a clone was seen (once, few, many) or the class of an expanded clone, and some rows leave it out.

V gene: TRBV12-5
clone size: few
J gene: TRBJ2-3
D gene: .
CDR3 protein: CASGPEAERTDTQYF
CDR3 DNA: TGTGCTAGTGGTCCTGAAGCGGAACGCACAGATACGCAGTATTTT

V gene: TRBV11-2
clone size: few
J gene: TRBJ2-3
D gene: .
CDR3 protein: CASSELRAESTDTQYF
CDR3 DNA: TGTGCCAGCAGTGAACTGCGGGCTGAGTCCACAGATACGCAGTATTTT

V gene: TRBV6-6
clone size: few
J gene: TRBJ2-3
D gene: TRBD2
CDR3 protein: CASSYSSGPSSSTDTQYF
CDR3 DNA: TGTGCCAGCAGTTACTCTAGCGGGCCCAGCTCTAGCACAGATACGCAGTATTTT

V gene: TRBV27
clone size: .
J gene: TRBJ2-2
D gene: .
CDR3 protein: CASTEIHRAGTGELFF
CDR3 DNA: TGTGCCAGCACCGAAATTCACCGGGCGGGAACCGGGGAGCTGTTTTTT

V gene: TRBV28
clone size: .
J gene: TRBJ1-5
D gene: .
CDR3 protein: CASGPSNQPQHF
CDR3 DNA: TGTGCCAGCGGCCCAAGCAATCAGCCCCAGCATTTT

V gene: TRBV7-9
clone size: few
J gene: TRBJ2-3
D gene: TRBD2
CDR3 protein: CASSPSGSMSDTQYF
CDR3 DNA: TGTGCCAGCAGCCCTAGCGGGAGTATGTCAGATACGCAGTATTTT

V gene: TRBV7-6
clone size: many
J gene: TRBJ2-5
D gene: .
CDR3 protein: CASSQTPGRGEETQYF
CDR3 DNA: TGTGCCAGCAGCCAAACTCCGGGACGAGGAGAGGAGACCCAGTACTTC

V gene: TRBV19
clone size: .
J gene: TRBJ2-3
D gene: TRBD2
CDR3 protein: CASSMGSGGAYTQYF
CDR3 DNA: TGTGCCAGTAGTATGGGTAGCGGGGGGGCGTATACGCAGTATTTT

V gene: TRBV27
clone size: .
J gene: TRBJ2-5
D gene: TRBD1
CDR3 protein: CASSPGTGGGETQYF
CDR3 DNA: TGTGCCAGCAGTCCCGGGACAGGGGGCGGAGAGACCCAGTACTTC

V gene: TRBV7-2
clone size: few
J gene: TRBJ2-7
D gene: .
CDR3 protein: CASSWDGYEQYF
CDR3 DNA: TGTGCCAGCAGCTGGGACGGCTACGAGCAGTACTTC

V gene: TRBV12-3/TRBV12-4
clone size: .
J gene: TRBJ2-7
D gene: .
CDR3 protein: CASSLGGRRNEQYF
CDR3 DNA: TGTGCCAGCAGTTTAGGGGGACGGCGGAACGAGCAGTACTTC

V gene: TRBV4-1
clone size: few
J gene: TRBJ1-2
D gene: .
CDR3 protein: CASSQVGTPLNYGYTF
CDR3 DNA: TGCGCCAGCAGCCAAGTCGGGACACCTTTAAACTATGGCTACACCTTC

V gene: TRBV7-9
clone size: .
J gene: TRBJ2-3
D gene: .
CDR3 protein: CASSTPGLETDTQYF
CDR3 DNA: TGTGCCAGCAGCACCCCTGGACTGGAAACAGATACGCAGTATTTT

V gene: TRBV2
clone size: .
J gene: TRBJ1-5
D gene: .
CDR3 protein: CASKGDGQPQHF
CDR3 DNA: TGTGCCAGCAAAGGGGACGGTCAGCCCCAGCATTTT

V gene: TRBV5-6
clone size: .
J gene: TRBJ2-5
D gene: .
CDR3 protein: CASSGRDSARETQYF
CDR3 DNA: TGTGCCAGCAGCGGCCGGGACTCGGCTAGGGAGACCCAGTACTTC

V gene: TRBV4-3
clone size: few
J gene: TRBJ2-6
D gene: TRBD1
CDR3 protein: CASSPGTGGSSGANVLTF
CDR3 DNA: TGCGCCAGCAGCCCCGGGACAGGGGGTAGCTCTGGGGCCAACGTCCTGACTTTC

V gene: TRBV11-3
clone size: once
J gene: TRBJ2-7
D gene: TRBD2
CDR3 protein: CASSLRLAGGRSWYEQYF
CDR3 DNA: TGTGCCAGCAGCTTGAGACTAGCGGGGGGTCGCTCGTGGTACGAGCAGTACTTC

V gene: TRBV25-1
clone size: .
J gene: TRBJ1-2
D gene: .
CDR3 protein: CASSGLWGGDGYTF
CDR3 DNA: TGTGCCAGCAGTGGCCTGTGGGGAGGCGATGGCTACACCTTC

V gene: TRBV6-6
clone size: .
J gene: TRBJ1-1
D gene: .
CDR3 protein: CASSERGEETEAFF
CDR3 DNA: TGTGCCAGCAGTGAACGGGGTGAGGAAACTGAAGCTTTCTTT

V gene: TRBV20-1
clone size: .
J gene: TRBJ1-2
D gene: .
CDR3 protein: CSARSAGGGYTF
CDR3 DNA: TGCAGTGCTAGATCGGCCGGAGGGGGCTACACCTTC

V gene: TRBV19
clone size: many
J gene: TRBJ2-1
D gene: TRBD2
CDR3 protein: CASSSPLAGEDEQFF
CDR3 DNA: TGTGCCAGTAGTTCCCCTCTAGCGGGAGAGGATGAGCAGTTCTTC

V gene: TRBV19
clone size: few
J gene: TRBJ2-7
D gene: .
CDR3 protein: CASSEQGSEQYF
CDR3 DNA: TGTGCCAGTAGTGAACAGGGAAGTGAGCAGTACTTC

V gene: TRBV11-2
clone size: many
J gene: TRBJ2-7
D gene: .
CDR3 protein: CASSLALGTVPYEQYF
CDR3 DNA: TGTGCCAGCAGCTTAGCTCTCGGGACGGTCCCCTACGAGCAGTACTTC

V gene: TRBV15
clone size: few
J gene: TRBJ2-7
D gene: .
CDR3 protein: CATSSPLGGADSYEQYF
CDR3 DNA: TGTGCCACCAGCAGCCCACTGGGGGGAGCGGATTCCTACGAGCAGTACTTC

V gene: TRBV9
clone size: .
J gene: TRBJ2-5
D gene: TRBD1
CDR3 protein: CASSGTGGWETQYF
CDR3 DNA: TGTGCCAGCTCGGGGACAGGGGGTTGGGAGACCCAGTACTTC

V gene: TRBV7-9
clone size: .
J gene: TRBJ1-1
D gene: .
CDR3 protein: CAGKSANTEAFF
CDR3 DNA: TGTGCCGGAAAAAGTGCGAACACTGAAGCTTTCTTT

V gene: TRBV6-1
clone size: many
J gene: TRBJ2-1
D gene: TRBD2
CDR3 protein: CASSETSGSNEQFF
CDR3 DNA: TGTGCCAGCAGTGAGACTAGCGGGAGTAATGAGCAGTTCTTC

V gene: TRBV27
clone size: .
J gene: TRBJ2-7
D gene: .
CDR3 protein: CASSPYVGGLNEQYF
CDR3 DNA: TGTGCCAGCAGTCCCTACGTGGGGGGGCTGAACGAGCAGTACTTC

V gene: TRBV7-3
clone size: .
J gene: TRBJ2-1
D gene: .
CDR3 protein: CASSLITGTKNEQFF
CDR3 DNA: TGTGCCAGCAGCTTGATAACAGGGACGAAAAATGAGCAGTTCTTC

V gene: TRBV19
clone size: .
J gene: TRBJ2-1
D gene: .
CDR3 protein: CASSIGQAGASEQFF
CDR3 DNA: TGTGCCAGTAGTATAGGTCAGGCGGGGGCTAGTGAGCAGTTCTTC

V gene: TRBV24-1
clone size: .
J gene: TRBJ2-1
D gene: .
CDR3 protein: CATRDSSYNEQFF
CDR3 DNA: TGTGCCACCAGAGACAGCTCCTACAATGAGCAGTTCTTC

V gene: TRBV12-3/TRBV12-4
clone size: many
J gene: TRBJ1-2
D gene: TRBD1
CDR3 protein: CARFDRVNGYTF
CDR3 DNA: TGTGCCAGGTTTGACAGGGTAAACGGCTACACCTTC

V gene: TRBV7-9
clone size: few
J gene: TRBJ2-7
D gene: .
CDR3 protein: CASSLADYEQYF
CDR3 DNA: TGTGCCAGCAGCTTAGCGGATTACGAGCAGTACTTC

V gene: TRBV7-2
clone size: few
J gene: TRBJ2-3
D gene: TRBD2
CDR3 protein: CASSALAGGTTDTQYF
CDR3 DNA: TGTGCCAGCAGCGCCTTAGCGGGAGGAACCACAGATACGCAGTATTTT

V gene: TRBV7-7
clone size: .
J gene: TRBJ1-5
D gene: TRBD1
CDR3 protein: CASRRGQGPNQPQHF
CDR3 DNA: TGTGCCAGCAGGCGCGGACAGGGCCCGAATCAGCCCCAGCATTTT

V gene: TRBV12-5
clone size: .
J gene: TRBJ1-1
D gene: .
CDR3 protein: CASGSPPGTLNTEAFF
CDR3 DNA: TGTGCTAGTGGTTCCCCTCCCGGGACCTTGAACACTGAAGCTTTCTTT

V gene: TRBV7-9
clone size: many
J gene: TRBJ2-3
D gene: .
CDR3 protein: CASSFLSADTQYF
CDR3 DNA: TGTGCCAGCAGCTTTCTGTCCGCCGATACGCAGTATTTT

V gene: TRBV11-3
clone size: once
J gene: TRBJ1-2
D gene: TRBD1
CDR3 protein: CASSSGQTYGYTF
CDR3 DNA: TGTGCCAGCAGCTCGGGACAGACCTATGGCTACACCTTC

V gene: TRBV5-4
clone size: .
J gene: TRBJ2-6
D gene: .
CDR3 protein: CASREDSGANVLTF
CDR3 DNA: TGTGCCAGCAGGGAGGACTCTGGGGCCAACGTCCTGACTTTC

V gene: TRBV11-3
clone size: few
J gene: TRBJ2-1
D gene: .
CDR3 protein: CASSLYREHEQFF
CDR3 DNA: TGTGCCAGCAGCTTATACAGGGAGCATGAGCAGTTCTTC

V gene: TRBV20-1
clone size: few
J gene: TRBJ2-3
D gene: TRBD2
CDR3 protein: CSARASGGAYTQYF
CDR3 DNA: TGCAGTGCTAGAGCTAGCGGGGGGGCATATACGCAGTATTTT

V gene: TRBV7-9
clone size: .
J gene: TRBJ1-6
D gene: .
CDR3 protein: CASRTNNSPLHF
CDR3 DNA: TGTGCCAGCAGGACGAACAATTCACCCCTCCACTTT

V gene: TRBV9
clone size: .
J gene: TRBJ1-1
D gene: .
CDR3 protein: CASSVAGVDMNTEAFF
CDR3 DNA: TGTGCCAGCAGCGTAGCGGGGGTAGATATGAACACTGAAGCTTTCTTT

V gene: TRBV4-1
clone size: many
J gene: TRBJ2-3
D gene: TRBD1
CDR3 protein: CASSQVTGGREDTQYF
CDR3 DNA: TGCGCCAGCAGCCAAGTAACAGGGGGTCGGGAAGATACGCAGTATTTT

V gene: TRBV19
clone size: .
J gene: TRBJ1-5
D gene: .
CDR3 protein: CASSIRQGQPQHF
CDR3 DNA: TGTGCCAGTAGTATAAGGCAGGGTCAGCCCCAGCATTTT

V gene: TRBV10-3
clone size: .
J gene: TRBJ2-1
D gene: TRBD1
CDR3 protein: CAITPGGQELFNEQFF
CDR3 DNA: TGTGCCATCACCCCCGGGGGACAGGAGCTTTTCAATGAGCAGTTCTTC

V gene: TRBV28
clone size: .
J gene: TRBJ1-2
D gene: .
CDR3 protein: CASSLSVGHGYTF
CDR3 DNA: TGTGCCAGCAGTTTATCGGTGGGCCATGGCTACACCTTC

V gene: TRBV7-9
clone size: many
J gene: TRBJ2-3
D gene: .
CDR3 protein: CASSLVQGTAADTQYF
CDR3 DNA: TGTGCCAGCAGCTTAGTGCAGGGGACCGCAGCGGATACGCAGTATTTT

V gene: TRBV5-6
clone size: .
J gene: TRBJ2-1
D gene: .
CDR3 protein: CASLVTGLYNEQFF
CDR3 DNA: TGTGCCAGCTTAGTCACAGGCCTATACAATGAGCAGTTCTTC

V gene: TRBV4-3
clone size: .
J gene: TRBJ1-3
D gene: .
CDR3 protein: CASSQYALEGTIYF
CDR3 DNA: TGCGCCAGCAGCCAGTACGCCCTGGAAGGCACCATATATTTT

V gene: TRBV7-2
clone size: few
J gene: TRBJ2-3
D gene: .
CDR3 protein: CASSLYSIATDTQYF
CDR3 DNA: TGTGCCAGCAGCTTATACAGCATAGCCACAGATACGCAGTATTTT

V gene: TRBV2
clone size: .
J gene: TRBJ2-3
D gene: TRBD2
CDR3 protein: CASSASSLAGAADTQYF
CDR3 DNA: TGTGCCAGCAGTGCCTCCTCTCTAGCGGGAGCTGCAGATACGCAGTATTTT

V gene: TRBV10-3
clone size: many
J gene: TRBJ2-1
D gene: TRBD2
CDR3 protein: CAISSPGTSGALSYNEQFF
CDR3 DNA: TGTGCCATCAGTTCCCCCGGGACTAGCGGGGCCCTTTCCTACAATGAGCAGTTCTTC

V gene: TRBV7-2
clone size: .
J gene: TRBJ2-1
D gene: TRBD2
CDR3 protein: CASSLLAGVGNEQFF
CDR3 DNA: TGTGCCAGCAGCCTCTTAGCGGGAGTGGGCAATGAGCAGTTCTTC

V gene: TRBV9
clone size: .
J gene: TRBJ2-3
D gene: .
CDR3 protein: CASSAPGTTDTQYF
CDR3 DNA: TGTGCCAGCAGCGCCCCGGGGACCACAGATACGCAGTATTTT

V gene: TRBV6-1
clone size: few
J gene: TRBJ2-7
D gene: .
CDR3 protein: CASSFQGGNEQYF
CDR3 DNA: TGTGCCAGCAGTTTTCAGGGTGGGAACGAGCAGTACTTC

V gene: TRBV6-1
clone size: few
J gene: TRBJ2-3
D gene: .
CDR3 protein: CASSPLSTDTQYF
CDR3 DNA: TGTGCCAGCAGTCCACTTAGCACAGATACGCAGTATTTT

V gene: TRBV10-3
clone size: few
J gene: TRBJ2-3
D gene: .
CDR3 protein: CAISDSSKSTDTQYF
CDR3 DNA: TGTGCCATCAGTGATAGCTCTAAGAGCACAGATACGCAGTATTTT

V gene: TRBV28
clone size: few
J gene: TRBJ2-3
D gene: TRBD1
CDR3 protein: CASSRQGATDTQYF
CDR3 DNA: TGTGCCAGCAGTAGACAGGGGGCAACAGATACGCAGTATTTT

V gene: TRBV5-8
clone size: few
J gene: TRBJ2-7
D gene: TRBD1
CDR3 protein: CASSWMGQGMNEQYF
CDR3 DNA: TGTGCCAGCAGCTGGATGGGACAGGGGATGAACGAGCAGTACTTC